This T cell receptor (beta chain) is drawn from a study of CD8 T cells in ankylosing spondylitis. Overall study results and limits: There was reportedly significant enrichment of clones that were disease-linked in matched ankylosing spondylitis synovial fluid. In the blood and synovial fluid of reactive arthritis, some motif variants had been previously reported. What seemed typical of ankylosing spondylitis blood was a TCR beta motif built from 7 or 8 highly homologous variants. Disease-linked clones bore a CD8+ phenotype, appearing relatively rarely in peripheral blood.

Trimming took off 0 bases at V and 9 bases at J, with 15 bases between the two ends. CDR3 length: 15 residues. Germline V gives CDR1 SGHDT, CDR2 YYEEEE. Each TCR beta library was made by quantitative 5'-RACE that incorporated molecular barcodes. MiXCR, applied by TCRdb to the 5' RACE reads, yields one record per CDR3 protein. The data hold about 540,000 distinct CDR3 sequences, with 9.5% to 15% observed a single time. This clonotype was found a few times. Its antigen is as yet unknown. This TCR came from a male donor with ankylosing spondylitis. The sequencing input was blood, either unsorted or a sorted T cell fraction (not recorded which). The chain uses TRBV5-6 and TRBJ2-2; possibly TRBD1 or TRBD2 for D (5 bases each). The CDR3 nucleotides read TGTGCCAGCAGCTTGGGAGGGGACCTCATCCGGGAGCTGTTTTTT. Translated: CASSLGGDLIRELFF.